The sequence of this T cell receptor beta chain was determined in a study of blood T cell repertoires in COVID-19 (TCRdb year 2020). Background on the whole study: The collaborator samples originated in the United States, Italy and Spain and spanned the acute and convalescent phases of COVID-19. The prospective study material was composed of cDNA or gDNA derived from T cells, B-cell-depleted T cells, or PBMCs. Deeply sampled blood TCRbeta repertoires from subjects exposed to, actively infected with, or recovered from COVID-19 were included in the dataset. The repertoires were released in a freely available public database meant as a resource for research on the immune response to SARS-CoV-2. The samples were drawn from the first 160 participants of the ongoing ImmuneRACE study and from about 1,200 subjects provided by 6 global collaborators. Nearly every sample came with metadata listing a de-identified subject ID, COVID-19 status, age in years and sex. Where HLA class I and class II types were available, the types were taken from metadata supplied by the sample provider, not from assay-based typing.

Collaborating institutions collected whole blood in K2EDTA tubes following their own protocols. For TCRbeta analysis, collaborators shipped samples in one of three forms: frozen whole blood, isolated PBMCs, or DNA extracted from either of those sample types. The immunoSEQ Assay, a bias-controlled multiplex PCR, was used to amplify TCRbeta CDR3 regions from genomic DNA. The original pipeline was this. Nucleated cell counts per sample were estimated from amplification of reference gene primers within the assay. To quantify the absolute abundance of each unique TCRbeta CDR3 rearrangement, sequence reads were collapsed and filtered. For each sample, productive Simpson clonality was calculated as the square root of Simpson's diversity index over productive rearrangements. TCRdb retrieved this table from immuneACCESS and kept in-frame rearrangements only. Not all clones are present; in checked studies, unresolved V genes account for under half, and no reason is known for the remainder. Clonal size and the V and J genes are those of that table, whereas D and trimming came from the DNA. The sample table shows around 64,000 clones, and approximately 91% are seen once. The biggest ten clones account for 1.6% of the sample.

The study at large found these results: How much clinical and demographic metadata was included differed by source and by participant, and the metadata was provided uncurated.

A remark on this clone: It lacks a known antigen. Base-call qualities are not available, and no considerably larger clone is one nucleotide away.

Sequenced sample: peripheral blood. The source is a human donor in a cohort sampled during active COVID-19.

CDR3 sequence: CASSLQKSAQGAIIYGYTF. The DNA sequence is given as TGTGCCAGCAGCTTACAAAAATCGGCGCAGGGGGCAATCATCTATGGCTACACCTTC. The chain is assembled from TRBV13 and TRBJ1-2; 8 middle bases align to TRBD1. There are 19 amino acids in the CDR3, from cysteine to phenylalanine inclusive. Only CDR3 DNA remains: 57 bases, in frame from the first base. Looking up the germline V gene (reference sequence) yields CDR1 PRHDT and CDR2 FYEKMQ. For this chain, trimming is 2 bases at the V end and 4 bases at the J end, and the number of junction bases without a gene match is 18. The CDR3, completed at both ends by the reference TRBV13 and TRBJ1-2 genes, gives the full variable domain AAGVIQSPRHLIKEKRETATLKCYPIPRHDTVYWYQQGPGQDPQFLISFYEKMQSDKGSIPDRFSAQQFSDYHSELNMSSLELGDSALYFCASSLQKSAQGAIIYGYTFGSGTRLTVV.